This T cell receptor (beta chain) was identified in a study of memory CD4+ T cells and cytomegalovirus serostatus. Study overall: This sample comes from healthy Belgian adults, under 10 CMV seropositive, 24 seronegative.

On this clone: Its target is unknown.

Single viable CD3+CD4+CD8-CD45RO+ cells were sorted as the memory CD4+ T cells. After thawing, CD4+ T cells were positively selected. Produced via immunoSEQ multiplex PCR; TCRdb's table is partial and in-frame only. The sample records approximately 70,000 clones, about three quarters being singletons. Overall study findings and caveats: CD4+ memory repertoires contained 67 of 164 reported CMV TCRbeta sequences.

The sequenced material came from memory CD4+ T cells from blood. The clonotype was recovered from an adult in good health and CMV-seropositive.

The CDR3 DNA sequence: TGCGCCAGCAGCTTGGATGGCCTTTTCTCTGGAAACACCATATATTTT. This codes for CASSLDGLFSGNTIYF. The chain carries TRBV5-1 and TRBJ1-3; no clear D gene. The CDR3 covers 16 residues. Germline loops: CDR1 SGHRS, CDR2 YFSETQ. Trimming removed 0 bases from V and 0 bases from J, with 10 bases in between.